This TCR beta chain was recovered during a study of shared clonotypes between healthy human individuals. Study conclusions and caveats: Even with large depth, rarefaction showed that sorted-subset sequencing was incomplete. The authors sampled blood alone, and tissue repertoires likely differ.

In the case of this clone: Its specificity is not known.

Once extracted for a subset, genomic DNA was divided evenly among several immunoSEQ plates. Each sorted subset replicate got 200 ng genomic DNA, 30,000 or so genomes. Libraries were prepared by immunoSEQ multiplex PCR; TCRdb keeps only in-frame clonotypes and omits some of them. The profile shows roughly 520,000 clones, approximately 95% of them singletons. The CDR3 is 17 amino acids. Germline V gene data show CDR1 as LNHNV and CDR2 as YYDKDF (reference sequence). V was clipped by 8 bases and J by 1 base; unmatched bases: 10. Source material: naive CD4+ T cells sorted from blood. Subset given: CD45RA+ positively selected. This clonotype originated in a woman in her twenties or thirties in good health. The rearrangement uses TRBV15 and TRBJ2-1; 11 bases are a match to TRBD2. For the CDR3, the DNA is TGTGCCACCCACGACTTTAGCGGGAGGGTGTCCTACAATGAGCAGTTCTTC. Translation: CATHDFSGRVSYNEQFF.